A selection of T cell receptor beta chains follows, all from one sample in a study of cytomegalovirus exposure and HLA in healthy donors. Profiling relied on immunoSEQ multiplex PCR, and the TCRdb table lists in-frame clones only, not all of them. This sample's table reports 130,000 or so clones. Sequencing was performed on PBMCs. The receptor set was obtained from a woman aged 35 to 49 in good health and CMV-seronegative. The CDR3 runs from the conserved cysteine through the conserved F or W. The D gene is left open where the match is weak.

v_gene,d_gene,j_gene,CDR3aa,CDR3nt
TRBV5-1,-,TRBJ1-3,CASSLGHTGGSGNTIYF,TGCGCCAGCAGCTTGGGCCACACAGGCGGCTCTGGAAACACCATATATTTT
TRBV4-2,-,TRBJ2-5,CASSQDKGGWEETQYF,TGTGCCAGCAGCCAAGATAAGGGAGGTTGGGAGGAGACCCAGTACTTC
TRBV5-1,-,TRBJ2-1,CASSSRDILRHEQFF,TGCGCCAGCAGCTCTCGGGACATCCTAAGACATGAGCAGTTCTTC
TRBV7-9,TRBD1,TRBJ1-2,CASTLRRLTGEAYGYTF,TGTGCCAGCACCCTAAGGAGGCTTACAGGGGAGGCTTATGGCTACACCTTC
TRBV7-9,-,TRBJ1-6,CASSQGVRENYNSPLHF,TGTGCCAGCAGCCAAGGAGTCCGGGAGAACTATAATTCACCCCTCCACTTT
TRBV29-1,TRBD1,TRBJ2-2,CSVSRQGTGELFF,TGCAGCGTTTCTAGACAGGGGACCGGGGAGCTGTTTTTT
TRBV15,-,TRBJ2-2,CATSRDLTAGGELFF,TGTGCCACCAGCAGAGATTTAACGGCGGGAGGGGAGCTGTTTTTT
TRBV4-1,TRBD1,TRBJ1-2,CASSLQTGGAYGYTF,TGCGCCAGCAGCCTCCAGACAGGGGGCGCCTATGGCTACACCTTC
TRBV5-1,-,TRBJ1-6,CASSRARGNYNSPLHF,TGCGCCAGCAGCAGGGCCAGGGGAAACTATAATTCACCCCTCCACTTT
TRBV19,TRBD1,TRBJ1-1,CASTLRDSGAFF,TGTGCCAGTACCCTTCGGGACAGTGGAGCTTTCTTT
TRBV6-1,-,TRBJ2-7,CASSGQTYEQYF,TGTGCCAGCAGTGGACAGACCTACGAGCAGTACTTC
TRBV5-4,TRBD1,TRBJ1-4,CASSSPQGAGDEKLFF,TGTGCCAGCAGCTCACCCCAGGGGGCTGGGGATGAAAAACTGTTTTTT
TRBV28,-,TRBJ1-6,CADREGLDSPLHF,TGTGCCGACCGGGAGGGTTTGGATTCACCCCTCCACTTT
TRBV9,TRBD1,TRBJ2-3,CASSVATKGAVRSTDTQYF,TGTGCCAGCAGCGTAGCTACGAAGGGGGCGGTTCGGAGCACAGATACGCAGTATTTT
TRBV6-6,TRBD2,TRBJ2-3,CASTRAGSDTQYF,TGTGCCAGCACCAGAGCGGGGTCGGATACGCAGTATTTT
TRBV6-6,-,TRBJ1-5,CASSYTGTQSNQPQHF,TGTGCCAGCAGTTATACCGGGACACAGAGCAATCAGCCCCAGCATTTT
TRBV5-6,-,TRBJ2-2,CASSRGVGELFF,TGTGCCAGCAGCCGGGGAGTCGGGGAGCTGTTTTTT
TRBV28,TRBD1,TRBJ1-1,CASRVGGTGGRGTEAFF,TGTGCCAGCAGGGTGGGAGGGACAGGGGGTCGGGGCACTGAAGCTTTCTTT